A selection of T cell receptor beta chains follows, all from one sample in a study of blood T cell repertoires in COVID-19. Libraries were prepared by immunoSEQ multiplex PCR; TCRdb keeps only in-frame clonotypes and omits some of them. The sample shows approximately 240,000 clones, roughly 84% of them seen only once. Sequencing was carried out using peripheral blood. All receptors come from a woman aged 40 to 50 with active or convalescent COVID-19. Both conserved end residues are part of each CDR3. Fields, in order: V gene, J gene, CDR3 protein.

TRBV27	TRBJ2-1	CASSLAQDTYNEQFF
TRBV10-2	TRBJ2-1	CASSEVGLGSEQFF
TRBV5-1	TRBJ1-1	CASSLTGRNTEAFF
TRBV11-2	TRBJ1-6	CASSLVLSYNSPLHF
TRBV2	TRBJ1-2	CASRSWTDNYGYTF
TRBV28	TRBJ1-2	CASRGTGGMYGYTF
TRBV9	TRBJ1-2	CASSAAGGIGYGYTF
TRBV19	TRBJ1-2	CASSLRDRDGYTF
TRBV28	TRBJ2-3	CASSLPGLALYTQYF
TRBV6-1	TRBJ1-5	CASSGILGQGGQPQHF
TRBV6-1	TRBJ1-2	CASSDRDRVGYTF
TRBV3-1/TRBV3-2	TRBJ2-3	CASSQDLWGSTDTQYF
TRBV6-1	TRBJ1-1	CASSDRGSMNTEAFF
TRBV27	TRBJ2-7	CASGLLSGTGIYEQYF
TRBV18	TRBJ1-4	CASSPRTGRNEKLFF
TRBV30	TRBJ1-4	CAWSQGVEKLFF
TRBV3-1/TRBV3-2	TRBJ2-3	CASTPRGVAADTQYF
TRBV28	TRBJ1-5	CASRGGTGGNQPQHF
TRBV28	TRBJ1-2	CASRDSYGYTF
TRBV5-1	TRBJ1-1	CASSLGEATEAFF
TRBV30	TRBJ1-5	CAWSGQAGVSNQPQHF
TRBV4-1	TRBJ1-4	CASSPSNEKLFF
TRBV6-5	TRBJ1-1	CASSLKTLRETEAFF
TRBV30	TRBJ2-7	CAWSGEAGGGYEQYF
TRBV2	TRBJ2-2	CASTVDRVNTGELFF
TRBV19	TRBJ1-2	CASSTSPTGRGYGYTF
TRBV18	TRBJ2-5	CASSHRGITETQYF
TRBV30	TRBJ1-2	CAWSVRAGGDGYTF
TRBV11-3	TRBJ1-5	CASKFIQGCSNQPQHF
TRBV12-5	TRBJ1-5	CASGPTGRGNQPQHF
TRBV9	TRBJ1-1	CASSDYRGYMNTEAFF
TRBV11-2	TRBJ2-7	CASSLISEQYF
TRBV7-9	TRBJ1-5	CASSYSQQPQHF
TRBV27	TRBJ1-1	CASSLSSGRGTEAFF
TRBV11-3	TRBJ2-3	CASSSGGRTDTQYF
TRBV7-8	TRBJ1-2	CASSLDERGYTF
TRBV27	TRBJ2-2	CASRTSGGKNTGELFF
TRBV28	TRBJ1-6	CATTDGQFETPLHF
TRBV2	TRBJ1-6	CAVSVRGQGNSPLHF
TRBV7-2	TRBJ1-1	CASSLGSGRRNTEAFF
TRBV11-2	TRBJ2-7	CASSYRQVGEQYF
TRBV2	TRBJ1-2	CASSDRRGDYGYTF
TRBV11-3	TRBJ2-1	CASSSSMNNEQFF
TRBV2	TRBJ1-6	CASSEGVTGNSPLHF
TRBV6-5	TRBJ1-1	CASSYSRGPTEAFF
TRBV10-3	TRBJ1-1	CAIRTRDAGNTEAFF
TRBV14	TRBJ1-4	CASSQDNVNEKLFF
TRBV9	TRBJ2-5	CASSVGISGQETQYF
TRBV9	TRBJ2-1	CASSVDPAPGNEQFF
TRBV30	TRBJ2-5	CAWSTIAGPQETQYF
TRBV9	TRBJ1-2	CASSYLQGDYGYTF
TRBV30	TRBJ1-1	CAWSPWDIGEAFF
TRBV5-1	TRBJ2-2	CASSLSGENTGELFF
TRBV6-1	TRBJ1-5	CASSEEAGGNQPQHF